This TCR beta chain derives from a study of T cells in Graves' hyperthyroidism and ophthalmopathy. Using less than 12 ml of fresh peripheral blood, PBMCs were prepared. Ten or more counts support this clonotype. In germline, CDR1 is SGHRS, CDR2 YFSETQ. Trimming cost V 5 bases and J 5 bases; bases outside gene matches: 7. The CDR3 length is 14 residues. The TCR beta CDR3 regions underwent amplification using RNA transcripts as the source. First-round RT-PCR with HTBI primers amplified the TCR CDR3 region. TCRdb recomputed calls from the multiplex PCR reads with MiXCR, one row per CDR3 protein. The sample shows 450,000 to 650,000 distinct CDR3 sequences, less than 25% of them seen only once.

The clonotype originates from a man between 18 and 29 years old with Graves' hyperthyroidism. The sequenced sample consisted of blood. J is TRBJ1-2 and V is TRBV5-1; 9 bases are shared with TRBD1. As DNA, the CDR3 is TGCGCCAGCAGGACGGACAGGGGAATTTATGGCTACACCTTC. Protein sequence: CASRTDRGIYGYTF.